The T cell receptor (beta chain) described here comes from a study of blood T cell repertoires in COVID-19. Overall study context: The origin of the acute and convalescent COVID-19 samples was the United States, Italy and Spain. T cells, B-cell-depleted T cells, or PBMCs provided the cDNA or gDNA that served as material.

Seattle patient enrollment occurred during active infection, with longitudinal follow-up thereafter. Per the authors' pipeline: Cell counts per sample came from amplifying reference gene primers. Generated by immunoSEQ multiplex PCR, the TCRdb table keeps only in-frame clones and is missing some. For V, J and clone size, that table is used; D and trimming come from the DNA. The sample has fewer than 450,000 clones, about nine tenths seen once. This CDR3 has 13 amino acids. Germline values: CDR1 SGHRS, CDR2 YFSETQ. V dropped 2 bases and J dropped 7 bases, with 12 bases sitting between them. The chain has TRBV5-1 and TRBJ1-1; a weak D match, TRBD1 (5 bases). Sequenced material: peripheral blood. The clonotype comes from a woman aged 70-85 years with COVID-19, enrolled during active disease. CDR3 region: CASSFRQGGEAFF. The DNA of the CDR3 is TGCGCCAGCAGCTTTCGGCAGGGAGGTGAAGCTTTCTTT.